The next 7 T cell receptor beta chains were all read from a single sample in a study of blood T cell repertoires in COVID-19. Assay used: immunoSEQ multiplex PCR; TCRdb lists only in-frame clones, some missing. The sample consists of 70,000 to 95,000 clones, 70% to 90% of them appearing once. The sample taken for sequencing was peripheral blood. These receptors were collected from a woman in her 70s with active or convalescent COVID-19.

This clone was detected once. V usage is TRBV18 and J usage is TRBJ2-5; D is possibly TRBD1 (6 bases). The CDR3 has 14 amino acids. CDR1 and CDR2 from the germline V gene are KGHSH and LQKENI. V lost 3 bases and J 3 bases, leaving 11 bases between the germline ends. The CDR3 region is CASSPRQGKETQYF. The CDR3 nucleotides read TGTGCCAGCTCACCTCGCCAGGGGAAAGAGACCCAGTACTTC.

The count of this clone is one. The rearrangement uses TRBV4-1 and TRBJ2-7; TRBD1 might be the D (6 bases). Germline assignment: CDR1 MGHRA and CDR2 YSYEKL. The CDR3 contains 15 residues. Trimming took 0 bases from V and 4 from J, leaving 13 bases between them. DNA of the CDR3: TGCGCCAGCAGCCAAGATGTCACAGGGATTTACGAGCAGTACTTC. Encoded protein: CASSQDVTGIYEQYF.

This chain connects TRBV19 to TRBJ2-6; D is perhaps TRBD1 (5 bases). CDR3 size: 13 residues. V lost 11 bases to trimming and J lost 4 bases, with 12 bases between them. Germline-derived CDR1 and CDR2 are LNHDA and SQIVND (reference sequence). DNA of the CDR3: TGTGCCTCTCGACAGTCCGGGGCCAACGTCCTGACTTTC. Translated, it gives CASRQSGANVLTF.

V gene TRBV7-2 combines with J gene TRBJ1-4; unclear D gene. CDR3 length: 14 amino acids. V was shortened by 5 bases and J by 8 bases, with 15 bases between the two germline ends. CDR1 is SGHTA, CDR2 FQGNSA, per germline. CDR3: CASSKERLKEKLFF. The CDR3 nucleotides are TGTGCCAGCAGCAAGGAGAGGTTGAAGGAAAAACTGTTTTTT.

The sample holds a few counts of this clone. The rearrangement joins TRBV28 to TRBJ2-2; 9 nucleotides align to TRBD1. After removal of 7 bases from V and 0 bases from J, the junction contained 9 bases not matched to a gene. Per the germline V gene, CDR1 is MDHEN and CDR2 is SYDVKM. CDR3 length: 17 amino acids. The CDR3 reads CASTLSGTGPNTGELFF. In DNA, the CDR3 is TGTGCCAGCACTCTCTCCGGGACAGGGCCGAACACCGGGGAGCTGTTTTTT.

This clone appeared once. The chain combines TRBV5-1 with TRBJ2-2; unclear D gene. Germline V CDR1 and CDR2: SGHRS, YFSETQ. The CDR3 is 13 amino acids. Trimming took 5 bases from V and 4 from J, leaving 9 bases between them. CDR3 protein: CASRISGTGELFF. CDR3 bases: TGCGCCAGCAGGATATCGGGCACCGGGGAGCTGTTTTTT.

The rearrangement links TRBV5-1 to TRBJ2-7, with 8 bases matching TRBD2. The CDR3 covers 13 residues. The germline CDR1 and CDR2 sequences are SGHRS and YFSETQ. The J segment lost 7 bases and the V segment lost 6 bases, leaving 9 bases of the junction unmatched. The CDR3 coding sequence is TGCGCCAGCAACCCCCCGGGAGGGTCGGAGCAGTACTTC. It codes for CASNPPGGSEQYF.